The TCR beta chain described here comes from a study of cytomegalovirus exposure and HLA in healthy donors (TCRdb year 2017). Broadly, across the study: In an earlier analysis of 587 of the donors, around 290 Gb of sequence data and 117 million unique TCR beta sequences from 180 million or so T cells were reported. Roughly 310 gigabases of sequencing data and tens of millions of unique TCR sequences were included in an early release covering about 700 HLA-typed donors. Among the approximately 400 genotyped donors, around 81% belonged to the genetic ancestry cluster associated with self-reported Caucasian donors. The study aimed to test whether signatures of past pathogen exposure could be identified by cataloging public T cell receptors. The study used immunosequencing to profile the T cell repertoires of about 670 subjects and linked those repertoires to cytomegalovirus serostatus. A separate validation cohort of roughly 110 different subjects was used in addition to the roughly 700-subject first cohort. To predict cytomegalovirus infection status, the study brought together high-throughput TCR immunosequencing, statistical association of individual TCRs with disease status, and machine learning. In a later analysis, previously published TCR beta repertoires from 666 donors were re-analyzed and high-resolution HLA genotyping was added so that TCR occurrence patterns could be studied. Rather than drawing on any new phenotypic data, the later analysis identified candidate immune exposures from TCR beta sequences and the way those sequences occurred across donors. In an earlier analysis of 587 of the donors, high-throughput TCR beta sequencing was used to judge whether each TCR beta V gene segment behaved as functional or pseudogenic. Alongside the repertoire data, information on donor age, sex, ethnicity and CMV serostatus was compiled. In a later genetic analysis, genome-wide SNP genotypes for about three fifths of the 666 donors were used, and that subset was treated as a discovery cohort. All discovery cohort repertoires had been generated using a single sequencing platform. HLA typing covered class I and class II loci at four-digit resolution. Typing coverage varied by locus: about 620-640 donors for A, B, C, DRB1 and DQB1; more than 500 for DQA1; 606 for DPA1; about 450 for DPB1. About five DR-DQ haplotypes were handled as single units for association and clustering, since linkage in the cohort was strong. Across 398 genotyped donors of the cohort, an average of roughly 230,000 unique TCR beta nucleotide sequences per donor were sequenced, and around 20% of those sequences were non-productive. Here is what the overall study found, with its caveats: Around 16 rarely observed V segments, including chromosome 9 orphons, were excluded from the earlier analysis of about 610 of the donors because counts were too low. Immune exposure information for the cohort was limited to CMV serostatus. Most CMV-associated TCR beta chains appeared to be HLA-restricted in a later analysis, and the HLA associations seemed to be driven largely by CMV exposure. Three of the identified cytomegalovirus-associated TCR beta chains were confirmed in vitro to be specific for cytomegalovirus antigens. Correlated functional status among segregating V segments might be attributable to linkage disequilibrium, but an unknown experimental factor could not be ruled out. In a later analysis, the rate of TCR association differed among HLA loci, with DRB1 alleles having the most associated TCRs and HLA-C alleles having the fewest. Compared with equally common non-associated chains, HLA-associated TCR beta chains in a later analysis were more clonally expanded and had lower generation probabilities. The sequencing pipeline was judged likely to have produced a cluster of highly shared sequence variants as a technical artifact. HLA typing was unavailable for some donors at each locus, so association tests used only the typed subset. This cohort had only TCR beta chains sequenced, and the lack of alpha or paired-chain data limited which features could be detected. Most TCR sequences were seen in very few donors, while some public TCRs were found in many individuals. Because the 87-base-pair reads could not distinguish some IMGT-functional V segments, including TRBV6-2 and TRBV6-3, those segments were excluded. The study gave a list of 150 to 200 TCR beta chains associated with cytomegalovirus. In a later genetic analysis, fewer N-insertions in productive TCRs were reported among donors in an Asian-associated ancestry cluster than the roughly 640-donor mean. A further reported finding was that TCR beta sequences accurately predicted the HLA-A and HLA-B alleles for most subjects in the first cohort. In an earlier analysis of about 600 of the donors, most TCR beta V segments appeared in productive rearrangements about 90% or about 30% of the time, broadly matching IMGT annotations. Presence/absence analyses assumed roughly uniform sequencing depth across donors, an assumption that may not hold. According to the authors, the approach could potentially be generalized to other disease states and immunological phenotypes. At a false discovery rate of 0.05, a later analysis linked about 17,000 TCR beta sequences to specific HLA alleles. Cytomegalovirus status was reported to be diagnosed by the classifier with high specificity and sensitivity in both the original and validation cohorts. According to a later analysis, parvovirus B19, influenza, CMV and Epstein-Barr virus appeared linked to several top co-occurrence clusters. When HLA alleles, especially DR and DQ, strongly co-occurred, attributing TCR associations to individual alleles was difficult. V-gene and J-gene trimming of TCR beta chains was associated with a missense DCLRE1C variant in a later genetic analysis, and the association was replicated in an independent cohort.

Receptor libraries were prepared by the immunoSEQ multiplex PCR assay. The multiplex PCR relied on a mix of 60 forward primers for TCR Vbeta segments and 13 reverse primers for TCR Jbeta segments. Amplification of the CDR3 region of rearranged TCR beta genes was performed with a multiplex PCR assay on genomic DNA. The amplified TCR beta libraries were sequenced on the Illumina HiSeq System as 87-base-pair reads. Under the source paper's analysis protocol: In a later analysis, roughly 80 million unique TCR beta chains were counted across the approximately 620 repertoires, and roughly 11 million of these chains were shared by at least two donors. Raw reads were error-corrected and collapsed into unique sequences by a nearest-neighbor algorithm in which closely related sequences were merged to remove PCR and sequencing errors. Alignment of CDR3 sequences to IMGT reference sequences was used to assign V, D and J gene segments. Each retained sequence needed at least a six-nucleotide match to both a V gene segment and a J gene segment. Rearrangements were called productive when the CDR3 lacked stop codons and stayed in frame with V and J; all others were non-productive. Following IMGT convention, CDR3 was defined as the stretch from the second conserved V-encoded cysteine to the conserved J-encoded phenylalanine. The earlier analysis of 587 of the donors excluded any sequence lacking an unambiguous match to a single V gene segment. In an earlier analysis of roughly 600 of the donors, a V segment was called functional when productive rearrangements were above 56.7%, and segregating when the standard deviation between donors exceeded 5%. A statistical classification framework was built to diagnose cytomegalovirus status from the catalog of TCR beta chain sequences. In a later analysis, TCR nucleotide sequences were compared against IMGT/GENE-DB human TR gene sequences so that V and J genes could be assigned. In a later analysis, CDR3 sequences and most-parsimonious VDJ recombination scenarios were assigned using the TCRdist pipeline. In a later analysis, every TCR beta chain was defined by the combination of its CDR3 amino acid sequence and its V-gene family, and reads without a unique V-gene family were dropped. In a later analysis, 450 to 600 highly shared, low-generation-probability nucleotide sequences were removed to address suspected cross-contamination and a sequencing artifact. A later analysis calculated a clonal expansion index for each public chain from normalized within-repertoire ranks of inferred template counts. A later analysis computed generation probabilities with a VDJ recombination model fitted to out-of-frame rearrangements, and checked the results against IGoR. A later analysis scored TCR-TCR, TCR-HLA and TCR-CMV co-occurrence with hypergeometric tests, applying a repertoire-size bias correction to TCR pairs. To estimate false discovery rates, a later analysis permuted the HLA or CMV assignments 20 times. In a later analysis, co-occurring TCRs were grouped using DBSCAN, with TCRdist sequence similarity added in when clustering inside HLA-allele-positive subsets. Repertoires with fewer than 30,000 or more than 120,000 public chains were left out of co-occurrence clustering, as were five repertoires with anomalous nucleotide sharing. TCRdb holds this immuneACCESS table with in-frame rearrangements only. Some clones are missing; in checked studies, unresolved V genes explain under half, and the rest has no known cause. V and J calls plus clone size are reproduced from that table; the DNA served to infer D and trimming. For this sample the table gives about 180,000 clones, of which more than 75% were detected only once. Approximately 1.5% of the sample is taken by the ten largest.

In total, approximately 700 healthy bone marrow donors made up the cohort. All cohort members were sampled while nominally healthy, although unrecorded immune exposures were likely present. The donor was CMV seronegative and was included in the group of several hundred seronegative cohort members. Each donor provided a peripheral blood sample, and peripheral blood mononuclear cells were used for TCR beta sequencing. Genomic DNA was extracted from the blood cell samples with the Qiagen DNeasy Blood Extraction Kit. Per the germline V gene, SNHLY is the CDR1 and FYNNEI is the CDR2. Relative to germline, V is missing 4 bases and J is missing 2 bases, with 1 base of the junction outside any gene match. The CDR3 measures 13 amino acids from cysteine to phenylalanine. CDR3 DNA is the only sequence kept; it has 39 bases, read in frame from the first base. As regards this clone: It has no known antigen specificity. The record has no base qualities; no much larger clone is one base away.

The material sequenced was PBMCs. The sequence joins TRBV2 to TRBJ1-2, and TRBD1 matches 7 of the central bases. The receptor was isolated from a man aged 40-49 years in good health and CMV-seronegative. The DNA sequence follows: TGTGCCAGCAGTGTAGGGGGCAACTATGGCTACACCTTC. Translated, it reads CASSVGGNYGYTF. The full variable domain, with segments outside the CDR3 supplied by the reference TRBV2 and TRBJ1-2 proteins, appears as EPEVTQTPSHQVTQMGQEVILRCVPISNHLYFYWYRQILGQKVEFLVSFYNNEISEKSEIFDDQFSVERPDGSNFTLKIRSTKLEDSAMYFCASSVGGNYGYTFGSGTRLTVV.